The subject of this entry is one T cell receptor (beta chain). Its antigen has not been determined. Base qualities are not recorded, but no much larger clone differs from it by a single base. The record originates from a study of OX40 agonist ivuxolimab in advanced cancers. Looking at the study overall: Ivuxolimab was a fully human IgG2 agonistic monoclonal antibody targeting the costimulatory receptor OX40 (CD134). Intravenous ivuxolimab was administered to patients every 2 weeks at six dose levels: 0.01, 0.1, 0.3, 1.5, 3 and 10 mg/kg. Among the approximately 50 dose-escalation patients, roughly 20 had hepatocellular carcinoma, 15 or so melanoma, 9 renal cell carcinoma and 9 head and neck cancer. The dose-escalation cohort was over 70% male with a mean age of approximately 60 years, ranging from roughly 20 to 80. Patients were allowed to have had prior anti-PD-1, anti-PD-L1 or anti-CTLA-4 therapy, and 40% of the dose-escalation patients had been treated with checkpoint inhibitors. Partial responses were achieved by three dose-escalation patients, of whom one had hepatocellular carcinoma and two had cutaneous melanoma. Peripheral TCRbeta sequencing was intended to test whether TCR sequence diversity was altered and clonal T-cell expansion was caused by ivuxolimab. The monotherapy dose-escalation portion (N ≈ 52 patients) of the phase I ivuxolimab trial is reported in the paper.

The trim is 2 bases for V and 4 bases for J, with a gap of 18 bases between the germline ends. The cysteine opens and the phenylalanine closes a CDR3 of 17 amino acids. Only the CDR3 DNA stays, 51 bases, in frame from base 1. CDR1 and CDR2 are drawn from the germline V gene: MGHRA, YSYEKL. Study-wide findings and limitations: Clonal expansion of both CD4+ and CD8+ blood T cells was observed from baseline to week 6 at doses 0.1 to 3.0 mg/kg. After ivuxolimab, CD8+ T cells had more expanded clones than CD4+ T cells on average. In partial responders in the 0.1-3.0 mg/kg groups, normalized peripheral clonal expansion was found to be among the lowest, especially among CD8+ T cells. Which antigens the clonally expanded peripheral T cells were specific for was not determined. Low levels of normalized T-cell clonal expansion were also seen in some patients who did not respond.

To sequence the TCRbeta CDR3 region, genomic DNA was isolated from the sorted cells. The immunoSEQ Assay was used to sequence the TCRbeta CDR3 regions. TCRdb's version of the immuneACCESS table is confined to in-frame rearrangements and falls short of the full clone set. An unresolved V gene accounts for under half of the shortfall where checked; the remainder is of unknown origin. Counted in this sample were about 15,000 clones; roughly three quarters of them appeared once. The ten largest clones take up about 35% of the sample. Patients with autoimmune disease history or receiving systemic immunosuppression were excluded from the trial. In every dose cohort, peripheral blood was drawn for TCR sequencing at baseline, cycle 4 day 1, and cycle 7 day 1. Samples were obtained from an open-label, multicenter, first-in-human phase I dose-escalation trial of ivuxolimab. Adults with locally advanced or metastatic melanoma, renal cell carcinoma, hepatocellular carcinoma or head and neck squamous cell carcinoma were enrolled in the trial. Before TCR sequencing, CD4+ and CD8+ T cells were separately sorted from peripheral blood.

This specimen was CD4+ or CD8+ T cells sorted from blood, taken in a trial of the OX40 agonist ivuxolimab. The clonotype comes from an adult with an advanced solid tumor such as melanoma, head and neck, liver or kidney cancer. This receptor chain uses TRBV4-1 and TRBJ1-5, with the D gene uncertain. The DNA is as follows: TGCGCCAGCAGCCAAACCCAACCAGCCGGTTCTAATCAGCCCCAGCATTTT. This gives the protein CASSQTQPAGSNQPQHF.